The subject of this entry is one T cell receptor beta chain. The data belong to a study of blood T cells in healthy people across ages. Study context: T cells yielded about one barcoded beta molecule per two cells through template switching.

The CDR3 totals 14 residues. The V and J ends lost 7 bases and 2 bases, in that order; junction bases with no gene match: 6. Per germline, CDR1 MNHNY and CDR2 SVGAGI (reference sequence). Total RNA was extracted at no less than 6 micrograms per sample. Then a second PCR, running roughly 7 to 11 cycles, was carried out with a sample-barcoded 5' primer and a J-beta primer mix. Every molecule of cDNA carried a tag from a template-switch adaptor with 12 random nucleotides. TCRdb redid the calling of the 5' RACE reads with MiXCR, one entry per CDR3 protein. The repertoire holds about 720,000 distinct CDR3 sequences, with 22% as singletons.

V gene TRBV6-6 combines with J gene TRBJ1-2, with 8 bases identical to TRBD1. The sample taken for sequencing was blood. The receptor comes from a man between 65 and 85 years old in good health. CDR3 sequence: CASTSGGLNYGYTF. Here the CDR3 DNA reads TGTGCCAGCACCTCAGGGGGCCTGAACTATGGCTACACCTTC.